This TCR beta chain was recorded in a study of T cell repertoires in cytomegalovirus infection. Looking at the study overall: Carrying CMV and the relevant HLA type showed in public TCR beta signatures.

Study results and limitations: The ex vivo response was dominated by HLA-C-restricted CMV-specific TCR beta clonotypes. Cumulative public TCR beta family frequency identified CMV carriers with the relevant HLA.

TCRdb redid the calling of the reads with MiXCR, one entry per CDR3 protein. The table has around 300,000 distinct CDR3 sequences, over 7.5% seen once. From germline, CDR1 is MGHDK and CDR2 SYGVNS. The CDR3 spans 16 residues. V lost 1 base to trimming and J lost 14 bases; unmatched junction nucleotides: 10. The sample holds a few counts of this clonotype. As yet, its antigen is unknown. The receptor's source is a human donor in good health (CMV status not recorded). Some clones in this sample may be carry-over from other donors' samples. Source material: PBMCs. V usage is TRBV25-1 and J usage is TRBJ2-5; TRBD2 agrees at 16 bases. The CDR3 DNA sequence: TGTGCCAGCAGTGAATTTTCGGGACTAGCGGGGGGGCCTACCTACTTC. It specifies CASSEFSGLAGGPTYF. The full variable domain, rest sourced from reference TRBV25-1 and TRBJ2-5, is EADIYQTPRYLVIGTGKKITLECSQTMGHDKMYWYQQDPGMELHLIHYSYGVNSTEKGDLSSESTVSRIRTEHFPLTLESARPSHTSQYLCASSEFSGLAGGPTYFGPGTRLLVL.